Described below is a single T cell receptor (beta chain) sequence and its context. The data were obtained in a study of blood T cell repertoires in COVID-19. Clones were read by immunoSEQ multiplex PCR, and TCRdb kept only the in-frame ones, dropping some. This sample has about 110,000 clones, with less than 75% found just once. V lost 6 bases and J lost 0, with 14 bases in between. The V gene's germline CDR1 is MNHNY and CDR2 SVGAGI (reference sequence). This CDR3 contains 15 residues. V usage is TRBV6-6 and J usage is TRBJ1-1; no reliable D call. The specimen sequenced was peripheral blood. This sequence originates from a woman in her 40s with acute or convalescent COVID-19. The CDR3 coding sequence is TGTGCCAGCAGCCTTGAACAGAAAATGAACACTGAAGCTTTCTTT. Its translation is CASSLEQKMNTEAFF.